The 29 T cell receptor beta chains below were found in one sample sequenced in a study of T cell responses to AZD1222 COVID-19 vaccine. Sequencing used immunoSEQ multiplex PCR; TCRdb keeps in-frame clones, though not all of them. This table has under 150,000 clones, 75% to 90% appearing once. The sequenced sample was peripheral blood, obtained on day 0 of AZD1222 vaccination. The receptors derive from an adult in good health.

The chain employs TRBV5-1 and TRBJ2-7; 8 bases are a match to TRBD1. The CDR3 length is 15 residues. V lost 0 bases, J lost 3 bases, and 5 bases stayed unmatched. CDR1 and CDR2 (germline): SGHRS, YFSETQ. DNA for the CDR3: TGCGCCAGCAGCTTGGGGACAGGGCCTATCTACGAGCAGTACTTC. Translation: CASSLGTGPIYEQYF.

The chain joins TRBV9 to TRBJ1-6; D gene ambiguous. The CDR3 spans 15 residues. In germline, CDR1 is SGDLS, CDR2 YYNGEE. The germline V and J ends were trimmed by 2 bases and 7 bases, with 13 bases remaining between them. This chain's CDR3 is CASSVLTDGNSPLHF. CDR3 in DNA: TGTGCCAGCAGCGTTCTAACCGATGGGAATTCACCCCTCCACTTT.

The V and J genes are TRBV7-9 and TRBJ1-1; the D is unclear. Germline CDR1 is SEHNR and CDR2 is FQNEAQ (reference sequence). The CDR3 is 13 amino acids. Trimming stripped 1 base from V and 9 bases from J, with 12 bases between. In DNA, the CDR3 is TGTGCCAGCAGCTTAGTAGTGCCGCCAAAAGCTTTCTTT. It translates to CASSLVVPPKAFF.

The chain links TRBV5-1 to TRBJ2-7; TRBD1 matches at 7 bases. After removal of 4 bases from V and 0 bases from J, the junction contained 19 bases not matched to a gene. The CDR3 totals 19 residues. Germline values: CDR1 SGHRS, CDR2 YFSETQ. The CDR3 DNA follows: TGCGCCAGCAGCCCTCAATACCGGGACAGATACAAGAGCTCCTACGAGCAGTACTTC. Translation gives CASSPQYRDRYKSSYEQYF.

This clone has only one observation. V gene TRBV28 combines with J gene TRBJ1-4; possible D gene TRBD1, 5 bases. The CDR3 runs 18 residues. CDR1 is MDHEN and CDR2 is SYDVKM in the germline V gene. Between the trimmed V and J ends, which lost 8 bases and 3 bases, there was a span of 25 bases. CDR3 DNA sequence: TGTGCCAGCCACCTTTCGGGACGGAGAGGGGTCCCTAATGAAAAACTGTTTTTT. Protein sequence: CASHLSGRRGVPNEKLFF.

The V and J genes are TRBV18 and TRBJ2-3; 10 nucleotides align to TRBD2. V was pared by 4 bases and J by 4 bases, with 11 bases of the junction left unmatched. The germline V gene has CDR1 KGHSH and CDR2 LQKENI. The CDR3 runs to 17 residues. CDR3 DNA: TGTGCCAGCTCACGCGCCGCGCTAGCGGGAGCCTCAGATACGCAGTATTTT. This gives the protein CASSRAALAGASDTQYF.

The CDR3 nucleotides read TGTGCCAGCTCCCCCCAGGGAGGCGCGGGGGGTGAGCAGTTCTTC. This translates into CASSPQGGAGGEQFF. The chain couples TRBV5-4 to TRBJ2-1; 8 nucleotides agree with TRBD2. Germline CDR1 reads SGHNT; CDR2 reads YYREEE (reference sequence). The CDR3 spans 15 residues. Trimming cost V 7 bases and J 9 bases; bases outside gene matches: 15.

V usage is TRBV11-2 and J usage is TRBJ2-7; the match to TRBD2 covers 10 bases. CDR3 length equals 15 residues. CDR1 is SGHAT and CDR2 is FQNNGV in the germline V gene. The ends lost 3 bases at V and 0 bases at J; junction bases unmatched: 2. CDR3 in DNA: TGTGCCAGCAGCTTCGGGACTAGCGCCTCCTACGAGCAGTACTTC. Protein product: CASSFGTSASYEQYF.

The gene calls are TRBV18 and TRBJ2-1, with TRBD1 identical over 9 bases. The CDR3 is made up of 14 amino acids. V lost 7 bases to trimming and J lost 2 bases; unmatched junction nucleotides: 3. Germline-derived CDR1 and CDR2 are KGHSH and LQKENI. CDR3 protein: CASFTGGPYNEQFF. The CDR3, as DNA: TGTGCCAGCTTTACAGGGGGCCCCTACAATGAGCAGTTCTTC. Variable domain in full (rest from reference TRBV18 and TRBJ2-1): NAGVMQNPRHLVRRRGQEARLRCSPMKGHSHVYWYRQLPEEGLKFMVYLQKENIIDESGMPKERFSAEFPKEGPSILRIQQVVRGDSAAYFCASFTGGPYNEQFFGPGTRLTVL.

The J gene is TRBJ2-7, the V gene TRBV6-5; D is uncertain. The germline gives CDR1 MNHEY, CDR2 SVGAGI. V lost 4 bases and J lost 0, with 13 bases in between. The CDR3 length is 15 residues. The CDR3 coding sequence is TGTGCCAGCAGTTCACCGACTCTTAGCTCCTACGAGCAGTACTTC. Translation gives CASSSPTLSSYEQYF.

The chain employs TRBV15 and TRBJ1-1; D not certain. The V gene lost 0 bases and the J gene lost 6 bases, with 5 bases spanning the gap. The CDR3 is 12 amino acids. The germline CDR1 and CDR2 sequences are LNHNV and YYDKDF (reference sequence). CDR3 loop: CATSRDFAEAFF. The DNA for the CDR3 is TGTGCCACCAGCAGAGATTTCGCTGAAGCTTTCTTT.

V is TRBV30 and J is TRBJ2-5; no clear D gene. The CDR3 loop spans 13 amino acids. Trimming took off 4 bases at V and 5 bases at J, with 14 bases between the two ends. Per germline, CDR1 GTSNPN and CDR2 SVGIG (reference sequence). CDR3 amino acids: CAWTTSPSETQYF. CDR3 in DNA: TGTGCCTGGACTACTTCTCCCAGCGAGACCCAGTACTTC.

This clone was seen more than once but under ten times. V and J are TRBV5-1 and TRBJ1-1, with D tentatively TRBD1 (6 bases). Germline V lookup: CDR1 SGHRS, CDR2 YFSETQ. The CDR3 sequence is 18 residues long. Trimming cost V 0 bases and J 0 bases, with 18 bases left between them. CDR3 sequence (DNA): TGCGCCAGCAGCTTGGGGTTAGGGGGACACCTCATGAACACTGAAGCTTTCTTT. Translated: CASSLGLGGHLMNTEAFF.

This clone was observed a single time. Here the CDR3 reads CASSLEPRANYGYTF. The CDR3 DNA reads TGTGCCAGCAGCTTAGAGCCACGAGCTAACTATGGCTACACCTTC. V and J are TRBV7-2 and TRBJ1-2; D is ambiguous. Trimming took 1 base from V and 0 from J, leaving 9 bases between them. CDR3 length: 15 amino acids. Germline V gene data show CDR1 as SGHTA and CDR2 as FQGNSA.

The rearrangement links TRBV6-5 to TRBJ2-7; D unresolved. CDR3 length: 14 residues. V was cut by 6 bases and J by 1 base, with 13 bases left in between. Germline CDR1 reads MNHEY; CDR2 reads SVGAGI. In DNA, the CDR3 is TGTGCCAGCAGCACTCTAGGTTTTTCCTACGAGCAGTACTTC. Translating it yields CASSTLGFSYEQYF.

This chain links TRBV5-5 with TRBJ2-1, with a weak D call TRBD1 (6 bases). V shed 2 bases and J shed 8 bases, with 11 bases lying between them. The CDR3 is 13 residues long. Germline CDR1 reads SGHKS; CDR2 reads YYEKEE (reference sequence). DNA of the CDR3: TGTGCCAGCAGCTTTCAGGGGCGAGATGAGCAGTTCTTC. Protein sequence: CASSFQGRDEQFF. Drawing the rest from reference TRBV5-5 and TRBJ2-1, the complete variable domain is DAGVTQSPTHLIKTRGQQVTLRCSPISGHKSVSWYQQVLGQGPQFIFQYYEKEERGRGNFPDRFSARQFPNYSSELNVNALLLGDSALYLCASSFQGRDEQFFGPGTRLTVL.

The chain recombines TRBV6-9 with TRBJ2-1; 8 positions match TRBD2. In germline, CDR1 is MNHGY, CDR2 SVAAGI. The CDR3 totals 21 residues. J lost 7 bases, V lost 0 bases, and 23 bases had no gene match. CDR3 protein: CASSYSPDPEDQRELWNEQFF. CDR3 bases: TGTGCCAGCAGTTATTCTCCAGACCCCGAAGACCAGCGGGAGTTATGGAATGAGCAGTTCTTC.

CDR3 nucleotide sequence: TGTGCCAGCAGCCCCCTGCAGGGAGGGTATGGCTACACCTTC. It encodes CASSPLQGGYGYTF. The V and J genes are TRBV6-5 and TRBJ1-2, with D possibly TRBD1 on 5 matching bases. The germline V gene has CDR1 MNHEY and CDR2 SVGAGI. Trimming pared 6 bases from V and 5 bases from J, leaving 16 bases between. The CDR3 runs to 14 residues.

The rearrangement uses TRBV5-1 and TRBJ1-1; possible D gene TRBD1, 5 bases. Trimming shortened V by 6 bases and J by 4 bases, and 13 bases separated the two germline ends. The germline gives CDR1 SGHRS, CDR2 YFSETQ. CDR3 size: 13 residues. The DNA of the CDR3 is TGCGCCAGCACCGCCCCTGGGGCCACTGAAGCTTTCTTT. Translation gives CASTAPGATEAFF.

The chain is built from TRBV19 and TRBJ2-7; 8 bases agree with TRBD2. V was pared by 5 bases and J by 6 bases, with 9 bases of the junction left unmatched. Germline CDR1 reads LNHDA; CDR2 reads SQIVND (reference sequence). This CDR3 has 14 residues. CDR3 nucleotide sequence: TGTGCCAGTAGTCCCCAGGGACTAGGGGGCGAGCAGTACTTC. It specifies CASSPQGLGGEQYF.

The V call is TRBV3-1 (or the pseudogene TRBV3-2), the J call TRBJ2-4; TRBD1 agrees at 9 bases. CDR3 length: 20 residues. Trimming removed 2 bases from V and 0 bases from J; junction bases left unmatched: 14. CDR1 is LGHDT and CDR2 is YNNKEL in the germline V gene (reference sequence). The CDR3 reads CASSQWTGTGRDLAKNIQYF. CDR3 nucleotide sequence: TGTGCCAGCAGCCAATGGACCGGGACAGGGCGTGATCTAGCCAAAAACATTCAGTACTTC.

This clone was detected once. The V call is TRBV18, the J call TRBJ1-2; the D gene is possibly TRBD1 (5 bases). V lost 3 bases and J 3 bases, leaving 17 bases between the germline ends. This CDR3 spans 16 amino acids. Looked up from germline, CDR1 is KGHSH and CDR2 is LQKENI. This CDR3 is CASSPSGAPGDYGYTF. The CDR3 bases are TGTGCCAGCTCACCGTCCGGGGCCCCCGGGGACTATGGCTACACCTTC.

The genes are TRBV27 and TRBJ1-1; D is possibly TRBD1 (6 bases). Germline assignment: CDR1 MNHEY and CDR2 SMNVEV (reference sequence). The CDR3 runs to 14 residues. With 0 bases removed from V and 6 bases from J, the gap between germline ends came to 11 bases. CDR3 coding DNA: TGTGCCAGCAGTTTATCGGCCAGGGGAGCTGAAGCTTTCTTT. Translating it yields CASSLSARGAEAFF.

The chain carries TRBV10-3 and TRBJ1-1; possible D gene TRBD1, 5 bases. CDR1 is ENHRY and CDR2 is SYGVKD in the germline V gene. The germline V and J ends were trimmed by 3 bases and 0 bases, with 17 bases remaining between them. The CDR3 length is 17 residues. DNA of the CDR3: TGTGCCATCAGTGAAGTGAGGCTCGGGGGGATGAACACTGAAGCTTTCTTT. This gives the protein CAISEVRLGGMNTEAFF.

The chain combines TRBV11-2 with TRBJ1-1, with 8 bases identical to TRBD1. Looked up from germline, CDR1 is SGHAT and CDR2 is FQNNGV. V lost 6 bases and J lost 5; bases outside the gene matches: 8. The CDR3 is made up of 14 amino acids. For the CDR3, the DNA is TGTGCCAGCAGTTTGGCAGGGGGCTTTACTGAAGCTTTCTTT. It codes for CASSLAGGFTEAFF.

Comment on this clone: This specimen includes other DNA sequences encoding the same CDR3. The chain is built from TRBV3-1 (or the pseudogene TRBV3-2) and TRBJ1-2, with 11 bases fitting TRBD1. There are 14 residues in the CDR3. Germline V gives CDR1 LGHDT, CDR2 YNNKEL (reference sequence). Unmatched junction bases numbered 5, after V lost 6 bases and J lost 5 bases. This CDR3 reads CASSPGTGGYGYTF. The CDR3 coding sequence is TGTGCCAGCAGTCCCGGGACAGGGGGTTATGGCTACACCTTC.

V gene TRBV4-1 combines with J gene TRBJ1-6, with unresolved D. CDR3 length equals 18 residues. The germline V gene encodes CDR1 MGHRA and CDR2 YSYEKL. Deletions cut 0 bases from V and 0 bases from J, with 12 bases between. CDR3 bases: TGCGCCAGCAGCCAAGATTTGGGGTTTGTCTCCTATAATTCACCCCTCCACTTT. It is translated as CASSQDLGFVSYNSPLHF.

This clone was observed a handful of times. This CDR3 is CASSYRDTDTQYF. The CDR3 region has the DNA TGTGCCAGCAGTTACAGGGACACAGATACGCAGTATTTT. The V and J genes are TRBV6-6 and TRBJ2-3; D gene unclear. In germline, CDR1 is MNHNY, CDR2 SVGAGI (reference sequence). The CDR3 runs to 13 residues. V gave up 2 bases and J gave up 2 bases, with 5 bases separating them.

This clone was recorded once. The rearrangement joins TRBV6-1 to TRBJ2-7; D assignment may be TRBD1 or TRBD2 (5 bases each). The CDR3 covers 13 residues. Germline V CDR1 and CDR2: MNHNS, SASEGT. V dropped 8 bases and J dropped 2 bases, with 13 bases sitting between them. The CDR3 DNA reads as TGTGCCAGCGGCCGGGACGTACCCTACGAGCAGTACTTC. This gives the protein CASGRDVPYEQYF.